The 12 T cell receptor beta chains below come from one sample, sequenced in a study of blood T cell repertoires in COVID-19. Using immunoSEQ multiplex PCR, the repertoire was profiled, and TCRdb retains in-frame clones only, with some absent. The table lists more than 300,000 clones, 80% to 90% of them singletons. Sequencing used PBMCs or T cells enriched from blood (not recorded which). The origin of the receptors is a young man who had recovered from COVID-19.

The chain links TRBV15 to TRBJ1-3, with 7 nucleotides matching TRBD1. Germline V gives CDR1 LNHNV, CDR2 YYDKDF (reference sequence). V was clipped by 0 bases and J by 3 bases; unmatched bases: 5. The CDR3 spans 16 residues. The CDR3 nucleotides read TGTGCCACCAGCAGAGATATATCAGGGGGTGGAAACACCATATATTTT. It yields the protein CATSRDISGGGNTIYF.

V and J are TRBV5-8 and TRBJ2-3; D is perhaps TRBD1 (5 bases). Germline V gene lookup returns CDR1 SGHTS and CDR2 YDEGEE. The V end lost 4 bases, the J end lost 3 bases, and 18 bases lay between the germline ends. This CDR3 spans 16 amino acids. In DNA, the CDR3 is TGTGCCAGCAGCCCTACTCAGGGCCTATGGACAGATACGCAGTATTTT. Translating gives CASSPTQGLWTDTQYF. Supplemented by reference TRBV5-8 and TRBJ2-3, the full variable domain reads EAGVTQSPTHLIKTRGQQATLRCSPISGHTSVYWYQQALGLGLQFLLWYDEGEERNRGNFPPRFSGRQFPNYSSELNVNALELEDSALYLCASSPTQGLWTDTQYFGPGTRLTVL.

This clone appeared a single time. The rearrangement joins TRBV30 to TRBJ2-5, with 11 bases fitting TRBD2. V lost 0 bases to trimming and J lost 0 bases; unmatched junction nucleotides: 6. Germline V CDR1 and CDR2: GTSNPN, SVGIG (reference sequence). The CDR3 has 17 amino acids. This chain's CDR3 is CAWSVRSSGRYQETQYF. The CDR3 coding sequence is TGTGCCTGGAGTGTACGGTCTAGCGGGAGGTACCAAGAGACCCAGTACTTC.

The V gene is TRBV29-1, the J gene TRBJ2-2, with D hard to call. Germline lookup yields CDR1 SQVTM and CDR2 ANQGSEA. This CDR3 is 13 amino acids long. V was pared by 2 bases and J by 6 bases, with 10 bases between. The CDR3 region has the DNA TGCAGCGTTGAAATAGTACGCGCCGGGGAGCTGTTTTTT. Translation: CSVEIVRAGELFF.

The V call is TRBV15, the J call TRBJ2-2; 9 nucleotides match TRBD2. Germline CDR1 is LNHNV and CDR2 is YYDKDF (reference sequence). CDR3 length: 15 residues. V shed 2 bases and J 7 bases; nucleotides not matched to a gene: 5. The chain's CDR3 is CATSRLAGKNGELFF. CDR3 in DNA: TGTGCCACCAGCAGACTAGCGGGGAAAAACGGGGAGCTGTTTTTT.

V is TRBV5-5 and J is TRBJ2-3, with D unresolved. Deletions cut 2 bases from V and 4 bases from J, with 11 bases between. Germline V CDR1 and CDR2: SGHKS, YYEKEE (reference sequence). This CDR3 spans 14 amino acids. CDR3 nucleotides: TGTGCCAGCAGCTTTGCGGAGTTTCCAGATACGCAGTATTTT. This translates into CASSFAEFPDTQYF.

In DNA form, the CDR3 reads TGTGCCAGCGGCCATCGGGGGAGCGGGAGAGGTAATGAGCAGTTCTTC. It is translated as CASGHRGSGRGNEQFF. The chain has TRBV5-4 and TRBJ2-1; 8 bases match TRBD2. Losses at the gene ends were 7 bases for V and 7 bases for J; bases not matched to a gene: 16. In germline, CDR1 is SGHNT, CDR2 YYREEE (reference sequence). This CDR3 is built from 16 residues.

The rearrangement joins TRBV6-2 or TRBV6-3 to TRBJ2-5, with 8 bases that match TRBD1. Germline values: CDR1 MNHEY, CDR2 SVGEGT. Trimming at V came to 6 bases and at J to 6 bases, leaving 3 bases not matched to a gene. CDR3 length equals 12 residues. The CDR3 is CASSRGLKTQYF. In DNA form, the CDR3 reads TGTGCCAGCAGCAGGGGGCTGAAGACCCAGTACTTC.

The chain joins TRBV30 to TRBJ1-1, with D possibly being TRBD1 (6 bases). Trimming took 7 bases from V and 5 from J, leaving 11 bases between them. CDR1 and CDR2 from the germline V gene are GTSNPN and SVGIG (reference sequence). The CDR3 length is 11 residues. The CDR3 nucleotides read TGTGCCTACCAGCAGGGGACTGAAGCTTTCTTT. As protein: CAYQQGTEAFF.

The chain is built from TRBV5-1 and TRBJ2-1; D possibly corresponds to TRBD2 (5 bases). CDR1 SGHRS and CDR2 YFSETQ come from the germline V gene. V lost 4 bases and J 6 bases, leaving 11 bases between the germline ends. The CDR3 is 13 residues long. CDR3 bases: TGCGCCAGCAGCCTACTAGTCTTCAATGAGCAGTTCTTC. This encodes CASSLLVFNEQFF.

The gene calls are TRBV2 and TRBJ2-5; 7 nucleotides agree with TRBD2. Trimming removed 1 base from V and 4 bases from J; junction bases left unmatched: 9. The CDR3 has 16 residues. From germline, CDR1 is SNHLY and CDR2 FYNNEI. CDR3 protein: CASSEGATGGGETQYF. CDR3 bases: TGTGCCAGCAGTGAAGGAGCGACGGGGGGAGGAGAGACCCAGTACTTC.

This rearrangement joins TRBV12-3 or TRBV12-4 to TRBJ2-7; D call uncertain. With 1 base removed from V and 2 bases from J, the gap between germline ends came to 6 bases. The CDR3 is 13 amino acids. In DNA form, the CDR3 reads TGTGCCAGCAGTTTAGGTAGAACCTACGAGCAGTACTTC. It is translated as CASSLGRTYEQYF.